The entry below gives a single T cell receptor (beta chain) sequence along with its context. Its antigen specificity is not known. Within one base of it there is no much larger clone, and no base qualities were kept. Each collaborating institution followed its own protocols to collect whole blood in K2EDTA tubes. Collaborator samples were shipped for TCRbeta analysis as frozen whole blood, isolated PBMCs, or DNA extracted from either sample type. The data were taken from a study of blood T cell repertoires in COVID-19 (dated by TCRdb to about 2020). Context from the whole study: The collaborator samples originated in the United States, Italy and Spain and spanned the acute and convalescent phases of COVID-19. The material from the prospective study consisted of cDNA or gDNA derived from T cells, B-cell-depleted T cells, or PBMCs. Subjects who had been exposed to COVID-19, were actively infected with it, or had recovered from it provided the deeply sampled blood TCRbeta repertoires that made up the dataset. HLA class I and class II types, where available, came from metadata supplied by the sample provider rather than from assay-based typing. The samples were drawn from two sources: the first 160 participants of the ongoing ImmuneRACE study, and 1,254 subjects contributed by 6 global collaborators. The sample metadata nearly always contained a de-identified subject ID, COVID-19 status, age in years and sex. The repertoires were released in a freely available public database meant as a resource for research on the immune response to SARS-CoV-2.

The trim is 5 bases for V and 2 bases for J, with a gap of 13 bases between the germline ends. The CDR3 spans 14 residues, from the cysteine through the phenylalanine. CDR3 DNA only is kept here, 42 bases in frame from base 1. The germline V gene encodes CDR1 SEHNR and CDR2 FQNEAQ (reference sequence). General findings and caveats noted by the study authors: The amount of clinical and demographic metadata varied by source and participant and was provided uncurated.

The immunoSEQ Assay, a bias-controlled multiplex PCR, was used to amplify TCRbeta CDR3 regions from genomic DNA. The authors' pipeline ran thus. Nucleated cell counts per sample were estimated from amplification of reference gene primers within the assay. To quantify the absolute abundance of each unique TCRbeta CDR3 rearrangement, sequence reads were collapsed and filtered. For each sample, productive Simpson clonality was calculated as the square root of Simpson's diversity index across productive rearrangements. This is the immuneACCESS table as TCRdb keeps it, with only in-frame sequences that have V and J called. A part of the clones is gone; compared with another copy, unresolved V genes explain less than half, and the rest is unexplained. From that table come the V and J calls and clone size; the DNA was used to work out D and trimming. In all, the sample holds about 230,000 clones, and around four fifths of those were seen once. 2% to 3% of the sample is in the top ten clones.

The sequence is built from TRBV7-9 and TRBJ2-7; TRBD1 is possibly the D segment (5 matching bases). The sequence was collected from a woman aged 70 to 79 with active or convalescent COVID-19. The sample consisted of peripheral blood. The DNA sequence reads TGTGCCAGCAGCCCACGACAGTCTGCCTACGAGCAGTACTTC. Translated, it gives CASSPRQSAYEQYF.